This entry lists 27 T cell receptor beta chains sequenced from one sample in a study of T-cell memory formation after mild COVID-19. TCRdb reprocessed the 5' RACE reads with MiXCR, giving one entry per CDR3 protein. The repertoire holds a few hundred thousand distinct CDR3 sequences, with 20% to 25% as singletons. Sequenced sample: PBMCs or a T cell subset sorted from them (not recorded which). The receptors originated from a man between 18 and 29 years old who had mild COVID-19 (a few samples of this study predate the infection). Cell type and time point are not known.

CDR3 sequence: CASSLGPYYEQYV. In DNA form, the CDR3 reads TGTGCCAGCAGCTTAGGCCCATACTACGAGCAGTACGTC. The chain carries TRBV7-8 and TRBJ2-7; D is unresolved. Trimming removed 1 base at V and 3 bases at J, with 7 bases between. Germline CDR1 SGHVS, CDR2 FQNEAQ. The CDR3 has 13 amino acids.

The chain uses TRBV3-1 and TRBJ2-7; 7 nucleotides agree with TRBD1. The length of the CDR3 is 14 residues. Germline V gives CDR1 LGHDT, CDR2 YNNKEL (reference sequence). Trimming took 4 bases from V and 8 from J; bases not matched to a gene: 11. CDR3: CASSLRTGTPQQYF. Here the CDR3 DNA reads TGTGCCAGCAGCCTCCGGACAGGCACCCCTCAGCAGTACTTC.

The V and J genes are TRBV7-8 and TRBJ2-2; 8 positions match TRBD2. This CDR3 comprises 20 residues. CDR1 is SGHVS and CDR2 is FQNEAQ in the germline V gene. V gave up 5 bases and J gave up 2 bases; unmatched junction bases: 19. The CDR3 is CASSLLPRGVSGENTGELFF. CDR3 DNA: TGTGCCAGCAGCCTCCTACCACGTGGGGTTAGCGGGGAAAACACCGGGGAGCTGTTTTTT.

The chain couples TRBV6-1 to TRBJ1-1, with D hard to call. CDR3 length: 14 residues. CDR1 is MNHNS, CDR2 SASEGT, per germline. V lost 7 bases to trimming and J lost 3 bases, with 15 bases between them. The CDR3 region is CASKSRTGDTEAFF. The CDR3 nucleotides are TGTGCCAGCAAATCTCGGACGGGCGACACTGAAGCTTTCTTT.

This clonotype was detected only a few times. The chain combines TRBV7-6 with TRBJ2-1, with D tentatively TRBD1 or TRBD2 (6 bases each). The CDR3 loop spans 17 amino acids. From germline, CDR1 is SGHVS and CDR2 FNYEAQ. V shed 5 bases and J shed 7 bases, with 24 bases lying between them. The CDR3 DNA follows: TGTGCCAGCAGCCAAAGGGGAGGCCAGGGGAGTGGGAATGAGCAGTTCTTC. As protein: CASSQRGGQGSGNEQFF.

In its sample, this clonotype was seen a few times. This chain links TRBV20-1 with TRBJ1-4; D is undetermined. V shed 3 bases and J shed 3 bases, with 14 bases lying between them. CDR3 size: 15 residues. The germline gives CDR1 DFQATT, CDR2 SNEGSKA (reference sequence). Here the CDR3 reads CSASRYDRANEKLFF. CDR3 sequence (DNA): TGCAGTGCTAGTCGTTACGACCGGGCTAATGAAAAACTGTTTTTT.

This clonotype appeared a few times. The rearrangement links TRBV29-1 to TRBJ2-7; tentatively, D is TRBD1 (6 bases). V shed 4 bases and J shed 7 bases, with 11 bases lying between them. The CDR3 loop spans 11 amino acids. CDR1 SQVTM and CDR2 ANQGSEA come from the germline V gene. The CDR3 spells CSVARGGEQYV. The CDR3 DNA is TGCAGCGTTGCCAGGGGCGGTGAGCAGTACGTC.

The CDR3 spells CASSFPAGGKTF. CDR3 sequence (DNA): TGTGCCAGCAGCTTCCCCGCGGGCGGTAAAACCTTC. The chain joins TRBV7-2 to TRBJ1-2; D gene uncertain. CDR1 is SGHTA and CDR2 is FQGNSA in the germline V gene. Trimming stripped 3 bases from V and 14 bases from J, with 16 bases between. The CDR3 covers 12 residues.

The chain uses TRBV5-1 and TRBJ2-7; 9 positions match TRBD2. V shed 2 bases, J shed 4 bases, and the junction held 16 bases outside the gene matches. CDR1 and CDR2 from the germline V gene are SGHRS and YFSETQ. This CDR3 is built from 18 residues. The DNA of the CDR3 is TGCGCCAGCAGCTTAGGCGGGGGGGGCCCCTCTGCCATATACGAGCAGTACTTC. Its protein is CASSLGGGGPSAIYEQYF. Complete variable domain (other parts from reference TRBV5-1 and TRBJ2-7): KAGVTQTPRYLIKTRGQQVTLSCSPISGHRSVSWYQQTPGQGLQFLFEYFSETQRNKGNFPGRFSGRQFSNSRSEMNVSTLELGDSALYLCASSLGGGGPSAIYEQYFGPGTRLTVT.

This chain links TRBV24-1 with TRBJ1-1; D possibly corresponds to TRBD1 (5 bases). The V gene lost 10 bases and the J gene lost 3 bases, with 17 bases spanning the gap. The CDR3 has 14 residues. CDR1 is KGHDR, CDR2 SFDVKD, per germline. In nucleotides, the CDR3 is TGTGCCACAGCTCCGGGTGGGGGTCACACTGAAGCTTTCTTT. Its translation: CATAPGGGHTEAFF.

This clonotype was observed once. The chain joins TRBV20-1 to TRBJ2-7; D is undetermined. This CDR3 is built from 14 residues. V gave up 2 bases and J gave up 3 bases, with 14 bases separating them. The germline gives CDR1 DFQATT, CDR2 SNEGSKA (reference sequence). The CDR3 protein is CSARQAPPGYEQYF. The DNA for the CDR3 is TGCAGTGCTAGACAAGCCCCACCGGGCTACGAGCAGTACTTC.

On this clonotype: This clone may be a read error of a much larger clone one base away. The chain employs TRBV5-6 and TRBJ1-5; D is unresolved. The CDR3 contains 13 residues. The germline V gene encodes CDR1 SGHDT and CDR2 YYEEEE. CDR3 bases: TGTGCCAGCAGCTTGTCCTGGGATCATCCCCAGCATTTT. Residues: CASSLSWDHPQHF.

The chain combines TRBV7-2 with TRBJ2-7; tentatively, D is TRBD1 (5 bases). This CDR3 is 16 amino acids long. The germline V gene encodes CDR1 SGHTA and CDR2 FQGNSA. V lost 0 bases and J 3 bases, leaving 15 bases between the germline ends. The CDR3 sequence is CASSLAAQGRFYEQYF. In DNA form, the CDR3 reads TGTGCCAGCAGCTTAGCGGCCCAGGGCAGGTTCTACGAGCAGTACTTC.

The table lists this clonotype with a few counts. The chain uses TRBV18 and TRBJ2-2; D is perhaps TRBD1 or TRBD2 (6 bases each). V dropped 0 bases and J dropped 9 bases, with 17 bases sitting between them. In germline, CDR1 is KGHSH, CDR2 LQKENI. This CDR3 contains 16 residues. This chain's CDR3 is CASSPPEGGPHRELFF. CDR3 in DNA: TGTGCCAGCTCACCACCTGAGGGGGGTCCCCACCGGGAGCTGTTTTTT. The full variable domain, with the rest looked up from reference TRBV18 and TRBJ2-2, is NAGVMQNPRHLVRRRGQEARLRCSPMKGHSHVYWYRQLPEEGLKFMVYLQKENIIDESGMPKERFSAEFPKEGPSILRIQQVVRGDSAAYFCASSPPEGGPHRELFFGEGSRLTVL.

This clonotype was counted ten times or more. The rearrangement uses TRBV7-2 and TRBJ2-1; TRBD1 agrees at 9 bases. The CDR3 consists of 15 residues. After removal of 3 bases from V and 8 bases from J, the junction contained 8 bases not matched to a gene. CDR1 and CDR2 (germline): SGHTA, FQGNSA. The CDR3 bases are TGTGCCAGCAGCTTGGGGGACAGGGATTTCGATGAGCAGTTCTTC. This sequence encodes CASSLGDRDFDEQFF. Using reference TRBV7-2 and TRBJ2-1 for the parts outside the CDR3, the full variable domain is GAGVSQSPSNKVTEKGKDVELRCDPISGHTALYWYRQSLGQGLEFLIYFQGNSAPDKSGLPSDRFSAERTGGSVSTLTIQRTQQEDSAVYLCASSLGDRDFDEQFFGPGTRLTVL.

This clonotype was observed a handful of times. The rearrangement uses TRBV7-2 and TRBJ2-3; the D gene is possibly TRBD2 (7 bases). The CDR3 totals 14 residues. Germline V gene sequence: CDR1 SGHTA, CDR2 FQGNSA. V dropped 2 bases and J dropped 6 bases, with 12 bases sitting between them. The CDR3: CASSLQQGGDTQYF. Here the CDR3 DNA reads TGTGCCAGCAGCTTACAACAGGGAGGGGATACGCAGTATTTT.

This clonotype has a handful of counts. The chain employs TRBV28 and TRBJ1-4; TRBD1 is a possible D gene (5 bases). This CDR3 contains 17 residues. Germline-derived CDR1 and CDR2 are MDHEN and SYDVKM. Trimming took 3 bases from V and 7 from J, leaving 21 bases between them. The CDR3 DNA is TGTGCCAGCAGTTTGTATTTCATGGGGGGTTCGAGTGAAAAACTGTTTTTT. Encoded protein: CASSLYFMGGSSEKLFF. Combining the CDR3 with reference TRBV28 and TRBJ1-4 gives the whole variable domain DVKVTQSSRYLVKRTGEKVFLECVQDMDHENMFWYRQDPGLGLRLIYFSYDVKMKEKGDIPEGYSVSREKKERFSLILESASTNQTSMYLCASSLYFMGGSSEKLFFGSGTQLSVL.

This clonotype was seen more than once but under ten times. DNA for the CDR3: TGTGCCAGCAGCTTCCTATACCGTGAGGCCGGGCGAGATAGGGGCTACACCTTC. Protein sequence: CASSFLYREAGRDRGYTF. J is TRBJ1-2 and V is TRBV7-8; D not resolved. The length of the CDR3 is 18 residues. Germline CDR1 and CDR2: SGHVS and FQNEAQ. V lost 3 bases and J lost 8, with 28 bases in between.

The table lists this clonotype with a few counts. The rearrangement links TRBV20-1 to TRBJ1-2; unclear D gene. The CDR3 has 14 residues. V was shortened by 8 bases and J by 2 bases, with 18 bases between the two germline ends. Germline CDR1 is DFQATT and CDR2 is SNEGSKA (reference sequence). In DNA form, the CDR3 reads TGCAGTCACCCCCCAACAGACTTCAACTATGGCTACACCTTC. It yields the protein CSHPPTDFNYGYTF.

The chain carries TRBV4-1 and TRBJ1-5; TRBD1 matches 8 bases. Germline assignment: CDR1 MGHRA and CDR2 YSYEKL. The CDR3 length is 18 residues. Trimming removed 4 bases from V and 2 bases from J; junction bases left unmatched: 13. Here the CDR3 reads CASSRQGLAGVGNQPQHF. As DNA, the CDR3 is TGCGCCAGCAGCCGACAGGGGTTAGCAGGGGTGGGCAATCAGCCCCAGCATTTT.

Only a few counts were recorded for this clonotype. The V and J genes are TRBV7-9 and TRBJ2-1; tentatively, D is TRBD2 (7 bases). Germline V gene data show CDR1 as SEHNR and CDR2 as FQNEAQ (reference sequence). V gave up 4 bases and J gave up 7 bases, with 26 bases separating them. The CDR3 extends over 18 amino acids. The CDR3 protein is CASSYEAWGGETTNEQFF. Here the CDR3 DNA reads TGTGCCAGCAGCTACGAGGCGTGGGGGGGCGAAACTACGAATGAGCAGTTCTTC.

This clonotype was seen only a few times. This sequence joins TRBV11-2 and TRBJ1-1; no definite D call. The CDR3 spans 14 residues. Germline lookup yields CDR1 SGHAT and CDR2 FQNNGV. The ends were cut back, 5 bases at V and 5 bases at J, with 15 bases in the middle. The CDR3 DNA reads as TGTGCCAGCAGCCAGAATAACCGGGGTACTGAAGCTTTCTTT. It is translated as CASSQNNRGTEAFF.

The CDR3 reads CASSSRGAAGNTEAFF. The CDR3 DNA sequence: TGTGCCAGCAGCTCGAGGGGGGCAGCTGGGAACACTGAAGCTTTCTTT. V gene TRBV7-3 combines with J gene TRBJ1-1, with D maybe TRBD1 (6 bases). Trimming stripped 4 bases from V and 1 base from J, with 16 bases between. Per germline, CDR1 SGHTA and CDR2 FQGTGA. The CDR3 spans 16 residues.

The table lists this clonotype with a few counts. The genes are TRBV20-1 and TRBJ1-6, with 10 bases that match TRBD1. Germline V lookup: CDR1 DFQATT, CDR2 SNEGSKA (reference sequence). The V and J ends lost 6 bases and 10 bases, in that order; junction bases with no gene match: 9. The length of the CDR3 is 14 residues. The CDR3 region is CSANRDRGSSPLHF. CDR3 DNA sequence: TGCAGTGCCAACCGGGACAGGGGATCATCACCCCTCCACTTT.

The chain carries TRBV4-3 and TRBJ2-3, with 8 bases fitting TRBD2. Germline assignment: CDR1 LGHNA and CDR2 YSLEER. V shed 8 bases and J 4 bases; nucleotides not matched to a gene: 5. CDR3 length: 13 residues. CDR3 sequence reads: CASRAGGSDTQYF. The CDR3, as DNA: TGCGCCAGCCGGGCGGGGGGCTCAGATACGCAGTATTTT.

This clonotype was observed a few times. The chain uses TRBV6-5 and TRBJ2-1, with no clear D. This CDR3 spans 15 amino acids. Germline V gives CDR1 MNHEY, CDR2 SVGAGI. Trimming cost V 0 bases and J 2 bases, with 8 bases left between them. This CDR3 reads CASSYSSPPYNEQFF. DNA of the CDR3: TGTGCCAGCAGTTACTCCAGCCCACCCTACAATGAGCAGTTCTTC.

This clonotype has only a few counts. The chain recombines TRBV7-8 with TRBJ2-1; D is possibly TRBD1 (5 bases). The CDR3 totals 14 residues. Germline loops: CDR1 SGHVS, CDR2 FQNEAQ. Between the trimmed V and J ends, which lost 4 bases and 5 bases, there was a span of 12 bases. In nucleotides, the CDR3 is TGTGCCAGCAGCTGGACGACAGCGAACAATGAGCAGTTCTTC. The encoded protein is CASSWTTANNEQFF.